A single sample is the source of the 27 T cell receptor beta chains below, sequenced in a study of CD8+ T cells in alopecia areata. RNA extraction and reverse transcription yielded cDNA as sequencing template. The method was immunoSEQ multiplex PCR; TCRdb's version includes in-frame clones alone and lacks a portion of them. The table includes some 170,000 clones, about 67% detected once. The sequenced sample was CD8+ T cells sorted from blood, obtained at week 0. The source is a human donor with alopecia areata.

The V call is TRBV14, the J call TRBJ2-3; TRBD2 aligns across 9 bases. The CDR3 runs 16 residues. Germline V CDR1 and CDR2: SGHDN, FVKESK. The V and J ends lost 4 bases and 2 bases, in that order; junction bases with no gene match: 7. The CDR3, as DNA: TGTGCCAGCAGCCCCTCAGCGGGGGGAAACACAGATACGCAGTATTTT. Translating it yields CASSPSAGGNTDTQYF.

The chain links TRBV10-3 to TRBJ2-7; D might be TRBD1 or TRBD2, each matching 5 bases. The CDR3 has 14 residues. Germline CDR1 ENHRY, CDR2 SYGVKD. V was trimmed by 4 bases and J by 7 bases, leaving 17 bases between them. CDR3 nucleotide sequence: TGTGCCATCAGTGCCGGGCAGGGAGAGTTGGAGCAGTACTTC. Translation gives CAISAGQGELEQYF.

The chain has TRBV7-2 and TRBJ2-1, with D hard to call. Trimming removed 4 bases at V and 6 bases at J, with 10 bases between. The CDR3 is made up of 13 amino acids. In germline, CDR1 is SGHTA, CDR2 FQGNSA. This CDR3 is CASSWVAANEQFF. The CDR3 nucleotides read TGTGCCAGCAGCTGGGTGGCGGCCAATGAGCAGTTCTTC. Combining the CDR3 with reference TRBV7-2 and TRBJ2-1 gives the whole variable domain GAGVSQSPSNKVTEKGKDVELRCDPISGHTALYWYRQSLGQGLEFLIYFQGNSAPDKSGLPSDRFSAERTGGSVSTLTIQRTQQEDSAVYLCASSWVAANEQFFGPGTRLTVL.

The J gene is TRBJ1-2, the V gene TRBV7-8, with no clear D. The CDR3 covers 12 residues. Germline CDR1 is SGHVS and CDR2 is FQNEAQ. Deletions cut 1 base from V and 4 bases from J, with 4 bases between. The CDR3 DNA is TGTGCCAGCAGCTTAGGCGTCTATGGCTACACCTTC. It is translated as CASSLGVYGYTF.

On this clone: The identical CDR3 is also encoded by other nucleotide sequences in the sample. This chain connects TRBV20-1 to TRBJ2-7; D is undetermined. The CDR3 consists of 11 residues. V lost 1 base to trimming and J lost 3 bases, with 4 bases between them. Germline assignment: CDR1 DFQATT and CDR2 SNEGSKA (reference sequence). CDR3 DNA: TGCAGTGCTAGAGCTGGCTACGAGCAGTACTTC. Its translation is CSARAGYEQYF.

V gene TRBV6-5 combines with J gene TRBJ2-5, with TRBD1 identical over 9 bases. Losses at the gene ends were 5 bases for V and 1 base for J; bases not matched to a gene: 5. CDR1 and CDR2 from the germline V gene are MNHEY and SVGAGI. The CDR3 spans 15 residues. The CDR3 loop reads CASSTTGGVQETQYF. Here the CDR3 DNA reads TGTGCCAGCAGTACAACAGGGGGCGTCCAAGAGACCCAGTACTTC.

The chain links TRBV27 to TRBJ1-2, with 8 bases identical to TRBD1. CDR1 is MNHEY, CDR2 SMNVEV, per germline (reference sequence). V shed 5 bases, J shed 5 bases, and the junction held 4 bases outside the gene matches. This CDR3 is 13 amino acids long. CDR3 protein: CASSDRGQYGYTF. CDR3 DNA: TGTGCCAGCAGTGACAGGGGACAGTATGGCTACACCTTC.

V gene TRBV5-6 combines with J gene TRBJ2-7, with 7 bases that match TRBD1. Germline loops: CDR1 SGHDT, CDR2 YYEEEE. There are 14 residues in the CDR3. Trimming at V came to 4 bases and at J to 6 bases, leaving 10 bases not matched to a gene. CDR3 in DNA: TGTGCCAGCAGCGAAGGGACAGTTGTACGCGAGCAGTACTTC. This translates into CASSEGTVVREQYF.

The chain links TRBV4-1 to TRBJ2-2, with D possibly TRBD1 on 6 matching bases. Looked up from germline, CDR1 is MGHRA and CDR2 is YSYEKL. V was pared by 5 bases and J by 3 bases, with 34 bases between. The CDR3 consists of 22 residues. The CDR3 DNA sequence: TGCGCCAGCAGCTACCCACCGCTTCTCCTCCCCGGGACACCAAACCACACCGGGGAGCTGTTTTTT. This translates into CASSYPPLLLPGTPNHTGELFF.

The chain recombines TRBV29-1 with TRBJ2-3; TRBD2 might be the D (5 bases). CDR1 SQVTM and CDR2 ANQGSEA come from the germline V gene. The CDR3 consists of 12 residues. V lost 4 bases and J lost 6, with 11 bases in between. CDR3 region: CSVGREHDTQYF. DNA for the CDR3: TGCAGCGTTGGACGGGAACACGATACGCAGTATTTT.

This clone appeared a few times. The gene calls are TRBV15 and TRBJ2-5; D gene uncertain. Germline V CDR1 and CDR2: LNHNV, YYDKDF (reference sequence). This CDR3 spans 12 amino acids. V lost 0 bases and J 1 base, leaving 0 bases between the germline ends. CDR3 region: CATSRDQETQYF. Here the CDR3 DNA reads TGTGCCACCAGCAGAGACCAAGAGACCCAGTACTTC.

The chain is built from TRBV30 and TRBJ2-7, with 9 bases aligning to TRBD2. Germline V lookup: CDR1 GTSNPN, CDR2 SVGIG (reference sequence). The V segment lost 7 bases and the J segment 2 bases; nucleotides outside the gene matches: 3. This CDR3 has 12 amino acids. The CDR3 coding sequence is TGTGCCTTGAGCGGGGGGACCTACGAGCAGTACTTC. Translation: CALSGGTYEQYF.

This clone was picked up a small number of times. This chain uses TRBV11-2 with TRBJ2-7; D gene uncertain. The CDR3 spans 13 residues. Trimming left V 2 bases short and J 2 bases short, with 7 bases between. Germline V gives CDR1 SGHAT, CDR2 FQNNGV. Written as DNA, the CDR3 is TGTGCCAGCAGCTTATGGGCCCCCTACGAGCAGTACTTC. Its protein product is CASSLWAPYEQYF. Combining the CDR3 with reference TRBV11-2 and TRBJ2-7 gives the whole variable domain EAGVAQSPRYKIIEKRQSVAFWCNPISGHATLYWYQQILGQGPKLLIQFQNNGVVDDSQLPKDRFSAERLKGVDSTLKIQPAKLEDSAVYLCASSLWAPYEQYFGPGTRLTVT.

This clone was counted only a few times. CDR3 nucleotide sequence: TGTGCCAGCAGTGATCGTAGGGGGCCCTACAATGAGCAGTTCTTC. Translation gives CASSDRRGPYNEQFF. The chain recombines TRBV25-1 with TRBJ2-1, with 7 bases identical to TRBD1. The CDR3 has 15 amino acids. V trimming: 3 bases; J trimming: 2 bases; junction bases outside the gene matches: 4. Germline loops: CDR1 MGHDK, CDR2 SYGVNS. Combining the CDR3 with reference TRBV25-1 and TRBJ2-1 gives the whole variable domain EADIYQTPRYLVIGTGKKITLECSQTMGHDKMYWYQQDPGMELHLIHYSYGVNSTEKGDLSSESTVSRIRTEHFPLTLESARPSHTSQYLCASSDRRGPYNEQFFGPGTRLTVL.

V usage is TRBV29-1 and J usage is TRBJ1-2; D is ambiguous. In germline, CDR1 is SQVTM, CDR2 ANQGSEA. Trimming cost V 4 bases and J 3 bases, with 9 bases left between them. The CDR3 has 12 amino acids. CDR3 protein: CSVAEGYYGYTF. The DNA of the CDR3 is TGCAGCGTTGCGGAGGGTTACTATGGCTACACCTTC.

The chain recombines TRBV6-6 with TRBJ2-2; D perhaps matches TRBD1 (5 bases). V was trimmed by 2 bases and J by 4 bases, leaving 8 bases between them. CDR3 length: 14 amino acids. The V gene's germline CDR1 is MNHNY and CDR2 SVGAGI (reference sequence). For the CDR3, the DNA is TGTGCCAGCAGTTACGACAGAATCACCGGGGAGCTGTTTTTT. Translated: CASSYDRITGELFF.

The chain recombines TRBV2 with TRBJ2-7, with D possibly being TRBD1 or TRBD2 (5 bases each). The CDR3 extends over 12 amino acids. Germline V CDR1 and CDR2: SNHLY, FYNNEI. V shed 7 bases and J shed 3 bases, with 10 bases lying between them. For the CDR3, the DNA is TGTGCCAGCACGGGACGGAACTACGAGCAGTACTTC. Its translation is CASTGRNYEQYF.

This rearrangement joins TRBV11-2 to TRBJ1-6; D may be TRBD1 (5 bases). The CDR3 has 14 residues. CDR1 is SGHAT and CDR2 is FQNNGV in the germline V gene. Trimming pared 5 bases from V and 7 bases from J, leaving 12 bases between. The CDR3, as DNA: TGTGCCAGCAGCCCCATCGGGGGGAATTCACCCCTCCACTTT. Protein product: CASSPIGGNSPLHF.

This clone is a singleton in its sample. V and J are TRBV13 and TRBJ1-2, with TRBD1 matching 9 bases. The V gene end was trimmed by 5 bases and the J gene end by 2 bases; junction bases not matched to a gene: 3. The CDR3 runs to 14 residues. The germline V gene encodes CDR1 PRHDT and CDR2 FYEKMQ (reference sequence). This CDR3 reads CASSHGTGNYGYTF. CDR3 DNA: TGTGCCAGCAGCCACGGGACAGGGAACTATGGCTACACCTTC.

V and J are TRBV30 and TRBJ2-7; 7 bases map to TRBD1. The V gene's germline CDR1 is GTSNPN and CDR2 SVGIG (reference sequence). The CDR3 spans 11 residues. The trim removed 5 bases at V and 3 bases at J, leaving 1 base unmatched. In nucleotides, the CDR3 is TGTGCCTGGGACAGGGTCTACGAGCAGTACTTC. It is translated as CAWDRVYEQYF.

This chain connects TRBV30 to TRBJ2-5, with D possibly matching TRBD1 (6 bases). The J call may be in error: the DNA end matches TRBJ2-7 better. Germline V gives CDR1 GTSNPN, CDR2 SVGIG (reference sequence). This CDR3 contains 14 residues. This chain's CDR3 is CAWSFYREPYEQYF. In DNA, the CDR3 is TGTGCCTGGAGTTTTTACAGGGAACCCTACGAGCAGTACTTC.

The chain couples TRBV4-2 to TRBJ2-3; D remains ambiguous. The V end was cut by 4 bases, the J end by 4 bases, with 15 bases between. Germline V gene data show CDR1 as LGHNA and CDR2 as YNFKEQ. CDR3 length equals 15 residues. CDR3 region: CASSPRFGSADTQYF. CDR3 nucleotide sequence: TGTGCCAGCAGCCCAAGATTTGGTAGTGCAGATACGCAGTATTTT.

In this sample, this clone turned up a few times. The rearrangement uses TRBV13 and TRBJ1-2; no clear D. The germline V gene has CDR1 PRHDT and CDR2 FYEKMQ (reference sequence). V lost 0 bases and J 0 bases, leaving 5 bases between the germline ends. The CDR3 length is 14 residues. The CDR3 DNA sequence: TGTGCCAGCAGCTTAGGCGTGTCTAACTATGGCTACACCTTC. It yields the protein CASSLGVSNYGYTF.

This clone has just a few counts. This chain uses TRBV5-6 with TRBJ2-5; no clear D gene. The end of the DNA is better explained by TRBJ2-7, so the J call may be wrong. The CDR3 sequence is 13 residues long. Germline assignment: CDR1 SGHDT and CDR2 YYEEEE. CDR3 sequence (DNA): TGTGCCAGCAGCTTCGGGTCGGCCTACGAGCAGTACTTC. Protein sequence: CASSFGSAYEQYF.

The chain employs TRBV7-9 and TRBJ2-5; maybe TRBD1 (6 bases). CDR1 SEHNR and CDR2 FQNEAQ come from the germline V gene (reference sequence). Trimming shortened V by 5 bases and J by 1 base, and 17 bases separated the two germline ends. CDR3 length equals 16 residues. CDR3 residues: CASSTWRTDLQETQYF. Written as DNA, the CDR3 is TGTGCCAGCAGCACGTGGCGGACAGACCTCCAAGAGACCCAGTACTTC.

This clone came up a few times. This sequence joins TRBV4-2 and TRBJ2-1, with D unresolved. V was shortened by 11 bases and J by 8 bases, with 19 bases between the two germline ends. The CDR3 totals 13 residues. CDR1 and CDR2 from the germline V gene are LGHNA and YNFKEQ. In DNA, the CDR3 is TGTGCCGGCGGTCTAGGCCCCGTCCATGAGCAGTTCTTC. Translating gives CAGGLGPVHEQFF.

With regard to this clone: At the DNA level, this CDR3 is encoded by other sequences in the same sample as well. The CDR3 loop reads CASSGREQYF. The CDR3 DNA is TGTGCCAGCAGTGGGAGGGAGCAGTACTTC. V and J are TRBV2 and TRBJ2-7; a possible D gene is TRBD2 (5 bases). V lost 4 bases and J lost 7, with 5 bases in between. CDR3 length equals 10 residues. CDR1 and CDR2 (germline): SNHLY, FYNNEI.